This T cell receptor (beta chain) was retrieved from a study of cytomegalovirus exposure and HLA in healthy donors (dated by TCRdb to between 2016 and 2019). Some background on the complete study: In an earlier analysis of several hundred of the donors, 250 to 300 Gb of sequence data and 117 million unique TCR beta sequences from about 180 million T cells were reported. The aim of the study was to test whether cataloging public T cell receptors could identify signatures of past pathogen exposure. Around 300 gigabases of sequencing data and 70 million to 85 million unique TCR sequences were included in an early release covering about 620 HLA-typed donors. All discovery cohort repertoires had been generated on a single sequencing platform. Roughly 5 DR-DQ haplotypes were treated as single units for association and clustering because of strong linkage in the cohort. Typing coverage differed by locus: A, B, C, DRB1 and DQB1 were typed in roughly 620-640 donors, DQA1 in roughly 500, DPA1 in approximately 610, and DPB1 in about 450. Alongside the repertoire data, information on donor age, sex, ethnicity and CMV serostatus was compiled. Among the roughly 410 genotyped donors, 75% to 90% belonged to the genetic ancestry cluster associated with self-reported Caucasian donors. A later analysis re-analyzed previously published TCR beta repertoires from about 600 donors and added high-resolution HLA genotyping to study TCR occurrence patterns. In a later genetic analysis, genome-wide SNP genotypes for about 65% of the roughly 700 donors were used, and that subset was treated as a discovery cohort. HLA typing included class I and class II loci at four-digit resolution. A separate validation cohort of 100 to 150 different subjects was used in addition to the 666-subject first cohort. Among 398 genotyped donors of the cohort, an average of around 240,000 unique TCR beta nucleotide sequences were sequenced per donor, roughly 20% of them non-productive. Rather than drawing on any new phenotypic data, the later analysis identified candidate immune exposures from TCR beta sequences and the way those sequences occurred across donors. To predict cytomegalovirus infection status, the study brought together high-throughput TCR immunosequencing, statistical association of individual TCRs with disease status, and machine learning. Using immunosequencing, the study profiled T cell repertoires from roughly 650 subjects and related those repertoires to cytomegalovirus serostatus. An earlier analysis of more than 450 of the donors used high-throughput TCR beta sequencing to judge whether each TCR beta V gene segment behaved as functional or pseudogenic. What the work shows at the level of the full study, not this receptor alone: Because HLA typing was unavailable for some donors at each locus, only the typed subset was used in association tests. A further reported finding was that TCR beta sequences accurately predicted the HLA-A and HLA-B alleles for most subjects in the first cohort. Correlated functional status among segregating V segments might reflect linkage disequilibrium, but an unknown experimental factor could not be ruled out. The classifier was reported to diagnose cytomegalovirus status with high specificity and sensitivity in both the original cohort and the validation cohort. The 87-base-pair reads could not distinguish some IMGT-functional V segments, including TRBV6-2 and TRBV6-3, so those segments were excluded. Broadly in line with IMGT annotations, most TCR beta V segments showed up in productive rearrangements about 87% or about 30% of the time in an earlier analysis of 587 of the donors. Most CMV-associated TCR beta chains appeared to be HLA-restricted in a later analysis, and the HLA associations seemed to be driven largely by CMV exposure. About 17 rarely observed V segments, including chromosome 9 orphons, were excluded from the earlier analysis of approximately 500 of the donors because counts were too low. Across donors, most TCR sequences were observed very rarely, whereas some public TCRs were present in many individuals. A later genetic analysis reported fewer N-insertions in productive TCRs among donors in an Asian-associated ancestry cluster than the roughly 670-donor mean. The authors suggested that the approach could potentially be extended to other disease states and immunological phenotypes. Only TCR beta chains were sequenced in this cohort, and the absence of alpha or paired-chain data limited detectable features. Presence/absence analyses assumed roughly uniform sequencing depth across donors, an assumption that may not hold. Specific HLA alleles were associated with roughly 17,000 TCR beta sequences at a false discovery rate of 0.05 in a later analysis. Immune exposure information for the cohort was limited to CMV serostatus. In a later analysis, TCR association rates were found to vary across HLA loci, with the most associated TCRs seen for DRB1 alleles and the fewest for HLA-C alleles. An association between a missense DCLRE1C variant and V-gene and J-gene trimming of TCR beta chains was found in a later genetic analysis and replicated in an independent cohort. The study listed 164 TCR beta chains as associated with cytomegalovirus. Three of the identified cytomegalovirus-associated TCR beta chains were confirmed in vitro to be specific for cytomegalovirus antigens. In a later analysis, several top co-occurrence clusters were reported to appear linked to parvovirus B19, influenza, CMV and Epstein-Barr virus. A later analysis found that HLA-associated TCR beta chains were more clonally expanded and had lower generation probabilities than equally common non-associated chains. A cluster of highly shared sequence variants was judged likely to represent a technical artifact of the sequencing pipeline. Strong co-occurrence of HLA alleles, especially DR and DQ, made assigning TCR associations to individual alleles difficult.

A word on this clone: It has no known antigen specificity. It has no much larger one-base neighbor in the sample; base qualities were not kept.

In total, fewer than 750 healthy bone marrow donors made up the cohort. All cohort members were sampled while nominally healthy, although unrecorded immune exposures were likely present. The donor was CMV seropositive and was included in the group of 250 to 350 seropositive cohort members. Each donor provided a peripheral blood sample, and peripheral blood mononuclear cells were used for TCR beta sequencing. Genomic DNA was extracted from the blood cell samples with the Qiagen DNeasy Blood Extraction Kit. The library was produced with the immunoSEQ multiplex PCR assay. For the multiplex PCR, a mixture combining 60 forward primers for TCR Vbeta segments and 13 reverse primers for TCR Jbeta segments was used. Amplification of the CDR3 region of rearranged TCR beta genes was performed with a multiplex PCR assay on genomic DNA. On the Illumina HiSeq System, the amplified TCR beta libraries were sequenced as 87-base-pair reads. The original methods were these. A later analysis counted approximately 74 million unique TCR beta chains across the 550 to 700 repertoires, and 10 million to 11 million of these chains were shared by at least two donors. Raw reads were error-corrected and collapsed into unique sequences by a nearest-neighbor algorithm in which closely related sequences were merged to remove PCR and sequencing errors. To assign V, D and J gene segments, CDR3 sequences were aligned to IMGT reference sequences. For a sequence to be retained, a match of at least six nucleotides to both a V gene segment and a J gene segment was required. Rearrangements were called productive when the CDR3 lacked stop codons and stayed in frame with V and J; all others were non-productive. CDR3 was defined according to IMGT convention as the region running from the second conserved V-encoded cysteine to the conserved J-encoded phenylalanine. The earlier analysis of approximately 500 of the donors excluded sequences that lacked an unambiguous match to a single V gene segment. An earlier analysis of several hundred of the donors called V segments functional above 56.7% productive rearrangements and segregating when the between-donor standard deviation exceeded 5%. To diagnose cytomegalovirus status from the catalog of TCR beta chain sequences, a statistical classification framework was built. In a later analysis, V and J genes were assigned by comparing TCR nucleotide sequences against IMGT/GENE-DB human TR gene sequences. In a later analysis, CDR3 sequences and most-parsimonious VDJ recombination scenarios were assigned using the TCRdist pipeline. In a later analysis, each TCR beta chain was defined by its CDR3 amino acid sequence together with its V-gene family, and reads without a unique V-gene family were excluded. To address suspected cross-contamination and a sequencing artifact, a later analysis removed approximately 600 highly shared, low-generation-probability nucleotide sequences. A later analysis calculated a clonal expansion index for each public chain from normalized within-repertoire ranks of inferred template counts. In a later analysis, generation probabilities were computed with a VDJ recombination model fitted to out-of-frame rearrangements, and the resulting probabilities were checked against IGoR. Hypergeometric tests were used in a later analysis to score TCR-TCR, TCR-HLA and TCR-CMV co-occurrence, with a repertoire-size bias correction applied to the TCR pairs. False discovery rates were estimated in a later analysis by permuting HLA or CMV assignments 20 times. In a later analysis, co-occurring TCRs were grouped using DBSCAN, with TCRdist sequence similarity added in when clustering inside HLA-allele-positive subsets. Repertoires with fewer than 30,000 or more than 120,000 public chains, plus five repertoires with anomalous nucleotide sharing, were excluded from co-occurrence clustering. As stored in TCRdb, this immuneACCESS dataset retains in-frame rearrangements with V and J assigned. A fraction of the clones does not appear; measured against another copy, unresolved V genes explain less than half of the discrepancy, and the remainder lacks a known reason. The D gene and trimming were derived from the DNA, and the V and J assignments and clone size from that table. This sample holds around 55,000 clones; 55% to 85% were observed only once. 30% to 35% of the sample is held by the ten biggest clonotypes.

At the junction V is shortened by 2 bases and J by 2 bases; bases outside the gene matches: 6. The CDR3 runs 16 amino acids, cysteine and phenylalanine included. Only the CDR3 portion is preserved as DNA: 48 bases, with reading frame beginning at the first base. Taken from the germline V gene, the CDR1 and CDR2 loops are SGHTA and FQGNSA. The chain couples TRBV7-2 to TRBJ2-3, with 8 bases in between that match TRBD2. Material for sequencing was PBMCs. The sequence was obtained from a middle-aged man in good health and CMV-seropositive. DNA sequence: TGTGCCAGCAGCTTAAACGGGGGGGGCAACACAGATACGCAGTATTTT. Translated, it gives CASSLNGGGNTDTQYF.